Shown below are 28 T cell receptor beta chains from a single sample sequenced in a study of T cell changes during pregnancy in multiple sclerosis. This table comes from immunoSEQ multiplex PCR, and its TCRdb copy is limited to in-frame clones, with some not included. The sample shows roughly 43,000 clones, 89% of them seen only once. Sequencing was performed on CD4+ T cells from peripheral blood mononuclear cells, taken after pregnancy. These receptors were obtained from a female donor with multiple sclerosis, enrolled in a pregnancy study.

The J gene is TRBJ1-5, the V gene TRBV28, with TRBD1 matching over 11 bases. V shed 4 bases, J shed 9 bases, and the junction held 8 bases outside the gene matches. The CDR3 extends over 15 amino acids. CDR1 and CDR2 from the germline V gene are MDHEN and SYDVKM. DNA for the CDR3: TGTGCCAGCAGTTATGGACAGGGGGCTGATAGGCCCCAGCATTTT. Protein sequence: CASSYGQGADRPQHF.

In its sample, this clone was seen once. The V call is TRBV6-4, the J call TRBJ1-1; no firm D call. In germline, CDR1 is MRHNA, CDR2 SNTAGT. Trimming pared 3 bases from V and 0 bases from J, leaving 5 bases between. There are 13 residues in the CDR3. In nucleotides, the CDR3 is TGTGCCAGCAGTGAGGGCATGAACACTGAAGCTTTCTTT. Amino acid sequence: CASSEGMNTEAFF.

J is TRBJ2-7 and V is TRBV6-6; 11 bases are a match to TRBD1. The V gene's germline CDR1 is MNHNY and CDR2 SVGAGI (reference sequence). This CDR3 has 15 residues. The ends lost 4 bases at V and 2 bases at J; junction bases unmatched: 4. CDR3 loop: CASSFPGQGAYEQYF. The DNA for the CDR3 is TGTGCCAGCAGTTTTCCGGGACAGGGGGCCTACGAGCAGTACTTC.

Note on this clone: At one boundary the junction diverges from the germline segment, which might be a read error. The chain couples TRBV6-5 to TRBJ2-1; 7 positions match TRBD1. The CDR3 is 14 residues long. Germline values: CDR1 MNHEY, CDR2 SVGAGI. The CDR3: CASSPQGDYSEQFF. The CDR3 nucleotides are TGTGCCAGCAGTCCCCAGGGGGATTACAGTGAGCAGTTCTTC.

The chain employs TRBV5-1 and TRBJ2-1; 14 positions match TRBD2. V shed 4 bases and J 8 bases; nucleotides not matched to a gene: 5. The V gene's germline CDR1 is SGHRS and CDR2 YFSETQ. This CDR3 spans 15 amino acids. CDR3 bases: TGCGCCAGCAGCAGTGGGACTAGCGGGAGATATGAGCAGTTCTTC. It codes for CASSSGTSGRYEQFF.

V gene TRBV28 combines with J gene TRBJ2-6; a possible D gene is TRBD1 (5 bases). The CDR3 is 19 amino acids. CDR1 and CDR2 (germline): MDHEN, SYDVKM. Trimming removed 1 base at V and 4 bases at J, with 20 bases between. The CDR3 spells CASSLSSDNPGPGANVLTF. The CDR3 DNA reads TGTGCCAGCAGTTTATCCTCGGACAACCCGGGTCCCGGGGCCAACGTCCTGACTTTC.

The chain uses TRBV29-1 and TRBJ1-4; D uncertain. The CDR3 is 15 amino acids. The V gene's germline CDR1 is SQVTM and CDR2 ANQGSEA. V shed 6 bases and J shed 6 bases, with 20 bases lying between them. Written as DNA, the CDR3 is TGCAGCGTGGTTGAAGGTCCTCCTCGGGATGAAAAACTGTTTTTT. Protein: CSVVEGPPRDEKLFF.

This sequence joins TRBV19 and TRBJ2-1, with TRBD2 matching over 10 bases. Germline V CDR1 and CDR2: LNHDA, SQIVND (reference sequence). The CDR3 is 14 amino acids. The ends lost 9 bases at V and 6 bases at J; junction bases unmatched: 8. The chain's CDR3 is CASKIAGGVNEQFF. In DNA, the CDR3 is TGTGCCAGCAAAATAGCGGGAGGCGTCAATGAGCAGTTCTTC.

This clone has just one count. The V call is TRBV18, the J call TRBJ1-2; D might be TRBD1 (5 bases). CDR3 size: 13 residues. Trimming took off 4 bases at V and 8 bases at J, with 14 bases between the two ends. Looked up from germline, CDR1 is KGHSH and CDR2 is LQKENI. Here the CDR3 DNA reads TGTGCCAGCTCACTATCCTCAGACAGCGGCTACACCTTC. It yields the protein CASSLSSDSGYTF.

This chain's CDR3 is CSVGLQGWETQYF. CDR3 DNA: TGCAGCGTTGGTCTACAGGGCTGGGAGACCCAGTACTTC. The rearrangement joins TRBV29-1 to TRBJ2-5; tentatively, D is TRBD1 (6 bases). The CDR3 has 13 amino acids. Trimming took off 4 bases at V and 5 bases at J, with 14 bases between the two ends. Germline-derived CDR1 and CDR2 are SQVTM and ANQGSEA.

The V call is TRBV6-1, the J call TRBJ1-1; D gene uncertain. The CDR3 loop spans 13 amino acids. V lost 4 bases, J lost 1 base, and 7 bases lay in between. The germline V gene has CDR1 MNHNS and CDR2 SASEGT. DNA of the CDR3: TGTGCCAGCAGTGTAGAGGGGAACACTGAAGCTTTCTTT. It translates to CASSVEGNTEAFF.

In regard to this clone: Other DNA sequences in this sample translate to the same CDR3. The V gene is TRBV28, the J gene TRBJ2-7, with TRBD1 identical over 10 bases. J gave up 4 bases and V 6 bases, and 3 bases lay outside the gene matches. The CDR3 contains 13 residues. From germline, CDR1 is MDHEN and CDR2 SYDVKM. CDR3 nucleotides: TGTGCCAGCAGGACAGGGGGCGGGTACGAGCAGTACTTC. The encoded protein is CASRTGGGYEQYF.

The rearrangement joins TRBV7-2 to TRBJ2-1; a weak D match, TRBD1 (6 bases). The V end was cut by 6 bases, the J end by 5 bases, with 17 bases between. Germline CDR1 and CDR2: SGHTA and FQGNSA. This CDR3 has 15 amino acids. CDR3 in DNA: TGTGCCAGCAGTCATAGAGCAGGGGTAAACAATGAGCAGTTCTTC. Amino acid sequence: CASSHRAGVNNEQFF.

The gene calls are TRBV27 and TRBJ1-1; the match to TRBD1 covers 8 bases. Germline CDR1 MNHEY, CDR2 SMNVEV (reference sequence). CDR3 size: 15 residues. With 9 bases clipped from V and 2 bases from J, the junction kept 11 bases outside the gene matches. The CDR3 sequence is CASNRLGQGNTEAFF. Here the CDR3 DNA reads TGTGCCAGTAATCGTCTAGGACAGGGTAACACTGAAGCTTTCTTT.

The chain recombines TRBV6-5 with TRBJ2-3; TRBD2 might be the D (6 bases). CDR1 and CDR2 from the germline V gene are MNHEY and SVGAGI. This CDR3 spans 14 amino acids. Trimming cost V 6 bases and J 2 bases, with 12 bases left between them. The CDR3 coding sequence is TGTGCCAGCAGACCCGGGACTGCCACAGATACGCAGTATTTT. As protein: CASRPGTATDTQYF.

This chain uses TRBV10-3 with TRBJ1-2; D unresolved. Germline-derived CDR1 and CDR2 are ENHRY and SYGVKD. Trimming took off 0 bases at V and 8 bases at J, with 13 bases between the two ends. The CDR3 totals 14 residues. CDR3 coding DNA: TGTGCCATCAGTGAGTCGAGGGAAGCTACGGGCTACACCTTC. It translates to CAISESREATGYTF.

The chain employs TRBV7-3 and TRBJ2-1; 8 bases agree with TRBD2. The CDR3 runs to 18 residues. Germline assignment: CDR1 SGHTA and CDR2 FQGTGA. Trimming removed 5 bases from V and 7 bases from J; junction bases left unmatched: 19. The CDR3 nucleotides are TGTGCCAGCAGCCTTATTCCTCCGGGACTAGGTGCAGTTAATGAGCAGTTCTTC. It specifies CASSLIPPGLGAVNEQFF.

V and J are TRBV10-2 and TRBJ2-1, with a possible D match to TRBD1 (5 bases). Trimming took 8 bases from V and 0 from J, leaving 14 bases between them. Germline CDR1 WSHSY, CDR2 SAAADI. The CDR3 contains 15 residues. The CDR3 DNA reads TGCGCCAGCTCTCCGAGCCAGGGCTCCTACAATGAGCAGTTCTTC. It yields the protein CASSPSQGSYNEQFF.

The table lists this clone with a count of one. This rearrangement joins TRBV5-1 to TRBJ2-2, with D tentatively TRBD1 (6 bases). The germline V gene encodes CDR1 SGHRS and CDR2 YFSETQ. V dropped 0 bases and J dropped 4 bases, with 13 bases sitting between them. CDR3 length: 16 residues. The CDR3 DNA follows: TGCGCCAGCAGCTTGGATGGTAGGGGGTCCACCGGGGAGCTGTTTTTT. It encodes CASSLDGRGSTGELFF.

The chain uses TRBV18 and TRBJ1-1, with TRBD1 matching 10 bases. The CDR3 runs to 15 residues. CDR1 and CDR2 (germline): KGHSH, LQKENI. Trimming took 0 bases from V and 5 from J; bases not matched to a gene: 3. In nucleotides, the CDR3 is TGTGCCAGCTCACCACCGGGACAGGGGTGGACTGAAGCTTTCTTT. Translating it yields CASSPPGQGWTEAFF. The whole variable domain, filled in from reference TRBV18 and TRBJ1-1, reads NAGVMQNPRHLVRRRGQEARLRCSPMKGHSHVYWYRQLPEEGLKFMVYLQKENIIDESGMPKERFSAEFPKEGPSILRIQQVVRGDSAAYFCASSPPGQGWTEAFFGQGTRLTVV.

The chain joins TRBV27 to TRBJ2-5; 13 bases fit TRBD2. V lost 8 bases, J lost 5 bases, and 8 bases stayed unmatched. The CDR3 runs 15 residues. Germline V CDR1 and CDR2: MNHEY, SMNVEV (reference sequence). The CDR3 sequence: CASHRTSGSGETQYF. The CDR3 region has the DNA TGTGCCAGCCACCGGACTAGCGGGAGTGGGGAGACCCAGTACTTC.

V gene TRBV6-1 combines with J gene TRBJ1-2; tentative D call: TRBD1 (5 bases). V was clipped by 1 base and J by 0 bases, with 6 bases between them. The germline CDR1 and CDR2 sequences are MNHNS and SASEGT. The CDR3 covers 14 residues. CDR3 sequence (DNA): TGTGCCAGCAGTGAAGGACAGACTAACTATGGCTACACCTTC. It translates to CASSEGQTNYGYTF.

The rearrangement joins TRBV2 to TRBJ2-5, with D unclear. Trimming left V 6 bases short and J 5 bases short, with 10 bases between. This CDR3 is 12 amino acids long. CDR1 is SNHLY, CDR2 FYNNEI, per germline. The CDR3 DNA reads as TGTGCCAGCAGCCACAGTGAGGAGACCCAGTACTTC. Residues: CASSHSEETQYF.

The rearrangement uses TRBV19 and TRBJ2-7; weak D call: TRBD2 (6 bases). CDR3 length: 14 amino acids. Germline V gene data show CDR1 as LNHDA and CDR2 as SQIVND (reference sequence). The V gene lost 5 bases and the J gene lost 7 bases, with 18 bases spanning the gap. The DNA for the CDR3 is TGTGCCAGTAGTGAGGCGGGATCCGCCCGGGAGCAGTACTTC. Encoded protein: CASSEAGSAREQYF.

This chain joins TRBV27 and TRBJ2-7; D call uncertain. The CDR3 spans 13 residues. V dropped 5 bases and J dropped 5 bases, with 13 bases sitting between them. Germline V lookup: CDR1 MNHEY, CDR2 SMNVEV (reference sequence). Here the CDR3 reads CASSRIRLDEQYF. The CDR3 nucleotides are TGTGCCAGCAGTCGAATCCGTCTAGACGAGCAGTACTTC.

The genes are TRBV30 and TRBJ2-7, with 11 bases identical to TRBD2. Germline V gene data show CDR1 as GTSNPN and CDR2 as SVGIG (reference sequence). The CDR3 is 13 residues long. With 5 bases clipped from V and 2 bases from J, the junction kept 2 bases outside the gene matches. CDR3: CAWGLAGTYEQYF. The CDR3 nucleotides read TGTGCCTGGGGACTAGCGGGCACCTACGAGCAGTACTTC.

V and J are TRBV28 and TRBJ1-1; D not resolved. The CDR3 has 16 amino acids. Germline V lookup: CDR1 MDHEN, CDR2 SYDVKM. V was cut by 10 bases and J by 3 bases, with 24 bases left in between. In nucleotides, the CDR3 is TGTGCCATCAACGGGTTATCCGCTGGGTCAGACACTGAAGCTTTCTTT. This encodes CAINGLSAGSDTEAFF.

The chain joins TRBV11-3 to TRBJ2-1, with 7 bases fitting TRBD2. Germline CDR1 is SGHNT and CDR2 is YENEEA. This CDR3 spans 15 amino acids. After removal of 1 base from V and 0 bases from J, the junction contained 0 bases not matched to a gene. CDR3 sequence reads: CASSLGGSSYNEQFF. In DNA form, the CDR3 reads TGTGCCAGCAGCTTAGGCGGGAGCTCCTACAATGAGCAGTTCTTC.